The TCR beta chain under discussion was sequenced for a study of T cell repertoires in cytomegalovirus infection. Study details: CMV infection and matching HLA type were both indicated by public TCR beta signatures.

Worth noting for this clonotype: Its specificity is unknown.

MiXCR, run by TCRdb on the reads, gives a single entry per CDR3 protein. The sample records 800,000 to 950,000 distinct CDR3 sequences, around a third being singletons. The CDR3 consists of 15 residues. The V end lost 1 base, the J end lost 4 bases, and 13 bases lay between the germline ends. Germline CDR1 MNHEY, CDR2 SVGEGT. The V and J genes are TRBV6-2 or TRBV6-3 and TRBJ1-2; tentatively, D is TRBD1 (5 bases). The source material was cultured CD8+ T cells from PBMCs, sampled from culture after CMV antigen stimulation. This sequence was found in a human donor in good health (CMV status not recorded). Some clones in this sample may be carry-over from other donors' samples. CDR3 in amino acids: CASSYLDGQTYGYTF. The CDR3 DNA follows: TGTGCCAGCAGTTACTTAGACGGACAAACCTATGGCTACACCTTC.